These 19 T cell receptor beta chains were all obtained from the same sample, sequenced in a study of control samples from healthy donors and cancer patients. Profiled with immunoSEQ multiplex PCR; TCRdb holds only in-frame clones, not every one. This sample has roughly 80,000 clones; 70% to 90% occur once, and the top ten carry roughly 2%. The material sequenced was PBMCs. The receptors stem from a woman aged 60 to 75 with head and neck cancer.

This chain links TRBV29-1 with TRBJ1-1, with TRBD1 identical over 9 bases. The germline V gene encodes CDR1 SQVTM and CDR2 ANQGSEA. This CDR3 comprises 15 residues. Losses at the gene ends were 4 bases for V and 6 bases for J; bases not matched to a gene: 12. The CDR3 DNA sequence: TGCAGCGTTGCCCTTACCGGGACAGGGTCTTCTGAAGCTTTCTTT. This encodes CSVALTGTGSSEAFF.

The rearrangement uses TRBV11-2 and TRBJ2-7, with 7 positions matching TRBD1. Germline trimming cut 7 bases from V and 2 bases from J; bases unmatched to any gene: 11. CDR3 size: 15 residues. Germline V gene sequence: CDR1 SGHAT, CDR2 FQNNGV. CDR3 sequence: CASTPSTGYAYEQYF. CDR3 nucleotides: TGTGCCAGCACCCCCTCGACAGGGTATGCCTACGAGCAGTACTTC. The whole variable domain, remainder taken from reference TRBV11-2 and TRBJ2-7, is EAGVAQSPRYKIIEKRQSVAFWCNPISGHATLYWYQQILGQGPKLLIQFQNNGVVDDSQLPKDRFSAERLKGVDSTLKIQPAKLEDSAVYLCASTPSTGYAYEQYFGPGTRLTVT.

The chain combines TRBV10-3 with TRBJ1-6; 9 bases agree with TRBD1. The CDR3 has 16 residues. V lost 0 bases to trimming and J lost 6 bases; unmatched junction nucleotides: 3. The germline CDR1 and CDR2 sequences are ENHRY and SYGVKD. CDR3: CAISESLGQGNSPLHF. The CDR3 coding sequence is TGTGCCATCAGTGAGTCTTTGGGACAGGGTAATTCACCCCTCCACTTT.

This clone was detected only once. The chain employs TRBV12-3 or TRBV12-4 and TRBJ1-1; D unclear. Trimming removed 5 bases from V and 1 base from J, with 8 bases in between. This CDR3 is 13 amino acids long. CDR3 loop: CASSLQRNTEAFF. In DNA form, the CDR3 reads TGTGCCAGCAGTCTGCAGCGGAACACTGAAGCTTTCTTT.

The rearrangement joins TRBV9 to TRBJ2-1; 7 bases fit TRBD1. There are 13 residues in the CDR3. V trimming: 0 bases; J trimming: 8 bases; junction bases outside the gene matches: 2. Germline CDR1 reads SGDLS; CDR2 reads YYNGEE. The CDR3 is CASSVVQGDEQFF. The CDR3 bases are TGTGCCAGCAGCGTAGTCCAGGGGGATGAGCAGTTCTTC. The variable domain in full, completed from reference TRBV9 and TRBJ2-1, reads DSGVTQTPKHLITATGQRVTLRCSPRSGDLSVYWYQQSLDQGLQFLIQYYNGEERAKGNILERFSAQQFPDLHSELNLSSLELGDSALYFCASSVVQGDEQFFGPGTRLTVL.

For the CDR3, the DNA is TGTGCCAGCAGTTTAAGATGGGGCTCAGGAAACACCATATATTTT. Residues: CASSLRWGSGNTIYF. The chain joins TRBV27 to TRBJ1-3; TRBD1 is a possible D gene (5 bases). The V end was cut by 2 bases, the J end by 4 bases, with 12 bases between. Germline CDR1 is MNHEY and CDR2 is SMNVEV (reference sequence). This CDR3 comprises 15 residues.

V and J are TRBV5-6 and TRBJ1-4; TRBD1 is a possible D gene (6 bases). The length of the CDR3 is 14 residues. Germline V CDR1 and CDR2: SGHDT, YYEEEE. The V end lost 4 bases, the J end lost 4 bases, and 11 bases lay between the germline ends. The CDR3: CASSIGQYNEKLFF. The CDR3 nucleotides read TGTGCCAGCAGCATCGGACAGTATAATGAAAAACTGTTTTTT.

This clone was seen just once. The chain links TRBV19 to TRBJ1-4; 9 bases map to TRBD1. The V gene's germline CDR1 is LNHDA and CDR2 SQIVND (reference sequence). The CDR3 covers 16 residues. V gave up 4 bases and J gave up 2 bases; unmatched junction bases: 5. The CDR3 DNA is TGTGCCAGTAGTAAGGACAGGGGACATACTAATGAAAAACTGTTTTTT. It encodes CASSKDRGHTNEKLFF.

The rearrangement joins TRBV7-8 to TRBJ2-5; 10 bases map to TRBD2. The CDR3 extends over 15 amino acids. The ends lost 2 bases at V and 5 bases at J; junction bases unmatched: 5. Germline V gene sequence: CDR1 SGHVS, CDR2 FQNEAQ. CDR3 sequence (DNA): TGTGCCAGCAGCTTATCTAGCGGGAGCGTTGAGACCCAGTACTTC. It encodes CASSLSSGSVETQYF.

V usage is TRBV10-1 and J usage is TRBJ2-7, with 9 nucleotides matching TRBD2. V shed 1 base and J 4 bases; nucleotides not matched to a gene: 11. This CDR3 is built from 17 residues. Germline V CDR1 and CDR2: WNHNN, SYGVQD (reference sequence). The CDR3 here is CASSEWVAGVFRYEQYF. The CDR3 nucleotides are TGCGCCAGCAGTGAGTGGGTAGCGGGAGTGTTCCGTTACGAGCAGTACTTC.

The chain is built from TRBV5-1 and TRBJ1-5; 7 bases match TRBD1. The CDR3 is made up of 14 amino acids. CDR1 is SGHRS and CDR2 is YFSETQ in the germline V gene. The V segment lost 0 bases and the J segment 6 bases; nucleotides outside the gene matches: 3. This CDR3 is CASSLEGGGQPQHF. CDR3 coding DNA: TGCGCCAGCAGCTTGGAAGGGGGCGGTCAGCCCCAGCATTTT.

The rearrangement joins TRBV25-1 to TRBJ1-5; D perhaps matches TRBD1 (5 bases). Germline V gene lookup returns CDR1 MGHDK and CDR2 SYGVNS. The ends were cut back, 4 bases at V and 6 bases at J, with 7 bases in the middle. The CDR3 consists of 12 residues. The CDR3 DNA is TGTGCCAGCAGTGCAGGGCGTCAGCCCCAGCATTTT. It yields the protein CASSAGRQPQHF.

The chain recombines TRBV28 with TRBJ2-1, with unresolved D. CDR1 MDHEN and CDR2 SYDVKM come from the germline V gene. Between the trimmed V and J ends, which lost 3 bases and 7 bases, there was a span of 4 bases. The CDR3 length is 11 residues. CDR3 in DNA: TGTGCCAGCAGTTTGGAGAATGAGCAGTTCTTC. The encoded protein is CASSLENEQFF.

There are a few counts of this clone. The V call is TRBV5-4, the J call TRBJ2-7, with 8 bases lining up with TRBD1. Trimming removed 4 bases from V and 2 bases from J; junction bases left unmatched: 11. This CDR3 comprises 16 residues. Germline V gives CDR1 SGHNT, CDR2 YYREEE (reference sequence). DNA of the CDR3: TGTGCCAGCAGCCGAAGGGACAGGCCGGACGCCTACGAGCAGTACTTC. It encodes CASSRRDRPDAYEQYF.

The chain recombines TRBV19 with TRBJ1-4, with D hard to call. CDR1 and CDR2 from the germline V gene are LNHDA and SQIVND (reference sequence). The CDR3 consists of 16 residues. With 3 bases removed from V and 0 bases from J, the gap between germline ends came to 11 bases. In DNA, the CDR3 is TGTGCCAGTAGTATCGGATCCAGAGCAACTAATGAAAAACTGTTTTTT. As protein: CASSIGSRATNEKLFF.

CDR3 amino acids: CASSGTSGYEQYF. In nucleotides, the CDR3 is TGTGCCAGCAGTGGGACTAGCGGATACGAGCAGTACTTC. This chain connects TRBV6-6 to TRBJ2-7, with TRBD2 matching over 11 bases. V was pared by 5 bases and J by 4 bases, with 1 base of the junction left unmatched. Germline V gene sequence: CDR1 MNHNY, CDR2 SVGAGI (reference sequence). The CDR3 contains 13 residues.

The chain links TRBV19 to TRBJ1-4; D gene unclear. Deletions cut 3 bases from V and 1 base from J, with 3 bases between. The germline V gene has CDR1 LNHDA and CDR2 SQIVND (reference sequence). This CDR3 has 13 residues. CDR3 sequence (DNA): TGTGCCAGTAGTATTCAAACTAATGAAAAACTGTTTTTT. This codes for CASSIQTNEKLFF.

This chain uses TRBV7-7 with TRBJ2-5; possible D gene TRBD1, 6 bases. The CDR3 length is 13 residues. Germline CDR1 reads SSHAT; CDR2 reads FNYEAQ (reference sequence). V dropped 6 bases and J dropped 7 bases, with 15 bases sitting between them. The CDR3 sequence is CASRQGYPSTQYF. Written as DNA, the CDR3 is TGTGCCAGCAGACAGGGCTACCCGTCGACCCAGTACTTC.

This chain links TRBV27 with TRBJ1-4, with a possible D match to TRBD1 (5 bases). This CDR3 region has 15 residues. Deletions cut 3 bases from V and 0 bases from J, with 8 bases between. Germline-derived CDR1 and CDR2 are MNHEY and SMNVEV (reference sequence). In nucleotides, the CDR3 is TGTGCCAGCAGTTTTGGGGACGCAACTAATGAAAAACTGTTTTTT. Its translation is CASSFGDATNEKLFF.